The T cell receptor beta chain described here comes from a study of identical twins. This clonotype was observed many times. This CDR3 has 12 amino acids. V was shortened by 3 bases and J by 9 bases, with 9 bases between the two germline ends. TCRdb independently ran MiXCR on the 5' RACE reads; one entry per CDR3 protein. This table has nearly 650,000 distinct CDR3 sequences, 7.1% appearing once. The same data also went into a second study, on yellow fever vaccine responses in identical twins.

This clonotype was sampled from a woman between 18 and 30 years old in good health. This chain connects TRBV12-3 or TRBV12-4 to TRBJ1-5, with D possibly being TRBD1 (5 bases). Sequenced sample: PBMCs. CDR3 in amino acids: CASSLGVGPQHF. CDR3 coding DNA: TGTGCCAGCAGTTTGGGGGTTGGGCCCCAGCATTTT.